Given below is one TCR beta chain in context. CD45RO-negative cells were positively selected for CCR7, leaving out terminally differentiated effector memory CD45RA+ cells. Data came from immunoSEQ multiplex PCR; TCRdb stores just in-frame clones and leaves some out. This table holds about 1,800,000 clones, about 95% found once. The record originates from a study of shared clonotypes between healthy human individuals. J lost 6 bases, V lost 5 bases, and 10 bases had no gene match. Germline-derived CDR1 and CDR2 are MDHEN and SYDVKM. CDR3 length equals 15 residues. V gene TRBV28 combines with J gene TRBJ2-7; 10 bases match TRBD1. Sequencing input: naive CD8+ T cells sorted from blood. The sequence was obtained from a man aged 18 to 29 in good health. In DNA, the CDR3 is TGTGCCAGCAGTCTTCCGCGGGACAGGGGAGTCGAGCAGTACTTC. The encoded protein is CASSLPRDRGVEQYF.